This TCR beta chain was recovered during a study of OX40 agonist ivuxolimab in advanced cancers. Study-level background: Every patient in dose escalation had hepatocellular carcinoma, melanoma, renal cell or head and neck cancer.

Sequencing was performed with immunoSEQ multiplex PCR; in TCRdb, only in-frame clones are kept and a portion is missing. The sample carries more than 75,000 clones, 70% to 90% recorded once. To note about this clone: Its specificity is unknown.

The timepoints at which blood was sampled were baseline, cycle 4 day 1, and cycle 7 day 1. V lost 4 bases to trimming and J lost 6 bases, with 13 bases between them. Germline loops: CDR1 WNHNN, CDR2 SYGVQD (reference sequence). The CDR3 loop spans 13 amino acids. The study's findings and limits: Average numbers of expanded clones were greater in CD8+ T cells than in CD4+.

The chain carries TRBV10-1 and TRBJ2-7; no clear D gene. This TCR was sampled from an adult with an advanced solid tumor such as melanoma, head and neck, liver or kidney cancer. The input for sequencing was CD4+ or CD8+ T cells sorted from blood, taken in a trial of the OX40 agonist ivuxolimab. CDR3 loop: CASSAGGMSEQYF. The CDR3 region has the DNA TGCGCCAGCAGTGCAGGCGGAATGAGCGAGCAGTACTTC.